This T cell receptor beta chain originates from a study of OX40 agonist ivuxolimab in advanced cancers. CDR1 LNHDA and CDR2 SQIVND come from the germline V gene (reference sequence). Trimming took 0 bases from V and 8 from J, leaving 13 bases between them. The CDR3 is made up of 14 amino acids. Clones were read by immunoSEQ multiplex PCR, and TCRdb kept only the in-frame ones, dropping some. This sample has about 63,000 clones, with roughly 80% found just once. The sequence derives from an adult with an advanced solid tumor such as melanoma, head and neck, liver or kidney cancer. Sequences were derived from CD4+ or CD8+ T cells sorted from blood, sampled in a trial of the OX40 agonist ivuxolimab. The chain couples TRBV19 to TRBJ1-2; D not resolved. CDR3 nucleotide sequence: TGTGCCAGTAGTATAGATACAGCCGCTCGGGGCTACACCTTC. It codes for CASSIDTAARGYTF.